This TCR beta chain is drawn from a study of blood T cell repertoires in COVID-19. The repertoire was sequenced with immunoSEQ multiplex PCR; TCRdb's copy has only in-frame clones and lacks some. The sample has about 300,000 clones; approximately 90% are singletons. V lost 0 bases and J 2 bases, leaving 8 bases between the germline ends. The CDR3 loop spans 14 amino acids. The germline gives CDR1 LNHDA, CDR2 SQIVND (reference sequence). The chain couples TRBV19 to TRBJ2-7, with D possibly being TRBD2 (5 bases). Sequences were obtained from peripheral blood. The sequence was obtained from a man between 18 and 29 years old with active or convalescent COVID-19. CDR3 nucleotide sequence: TGTGCCAGTAGTATAGATTCGGGGACCTACGAGCAGTACTTC. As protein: CASSIDSGTYEQYF.